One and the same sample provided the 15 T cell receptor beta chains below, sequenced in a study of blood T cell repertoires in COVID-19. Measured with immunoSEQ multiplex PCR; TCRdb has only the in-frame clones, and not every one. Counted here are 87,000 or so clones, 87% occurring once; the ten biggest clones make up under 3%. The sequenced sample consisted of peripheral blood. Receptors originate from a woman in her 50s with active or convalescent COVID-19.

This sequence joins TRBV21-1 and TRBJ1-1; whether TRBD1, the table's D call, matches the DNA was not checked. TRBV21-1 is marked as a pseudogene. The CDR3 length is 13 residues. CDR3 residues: CASSKAEQEEAFF. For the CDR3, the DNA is TGTGCCAGCAGCAAAGCGGAACAGGAAGAAGCTTTCTTT.

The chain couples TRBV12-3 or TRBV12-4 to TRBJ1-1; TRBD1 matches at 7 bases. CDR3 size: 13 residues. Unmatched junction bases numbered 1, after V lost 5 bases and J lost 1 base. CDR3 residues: CASSRQGNTEAFF. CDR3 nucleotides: TGTGCCAGCAGTCGACAGGGGAACACTGAAGCTTTCTTT.

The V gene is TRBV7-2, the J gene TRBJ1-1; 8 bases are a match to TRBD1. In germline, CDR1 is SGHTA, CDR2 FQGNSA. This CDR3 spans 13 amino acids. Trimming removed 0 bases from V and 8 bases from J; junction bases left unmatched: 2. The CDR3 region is CASSLAGQGEAFF. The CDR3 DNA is TGTGCCAGCAGCTTAGCTGGACAGGGAGAAGCTTTCTTT. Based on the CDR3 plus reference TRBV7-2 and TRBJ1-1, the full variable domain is GAGVSQSPSNKVTEKGKDVELRCDPISGHTALYWYRQSLGQGLEFLIYFQGNSAPDKSGLPSDRFSAERTGGSVSTLTIQRTQQEDSAVYLCASSLAGQGEAFFGQGTRLTVV.

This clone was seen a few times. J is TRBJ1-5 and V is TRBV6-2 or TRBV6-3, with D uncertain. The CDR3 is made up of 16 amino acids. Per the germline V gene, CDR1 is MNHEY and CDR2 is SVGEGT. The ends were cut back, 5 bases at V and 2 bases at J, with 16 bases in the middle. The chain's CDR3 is CASSPGMRAGNQPQHF. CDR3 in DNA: TGTGCCAGCAGTCCGGGGATGAGGGCTGGCAATCAGCCCCAGCATTTT.

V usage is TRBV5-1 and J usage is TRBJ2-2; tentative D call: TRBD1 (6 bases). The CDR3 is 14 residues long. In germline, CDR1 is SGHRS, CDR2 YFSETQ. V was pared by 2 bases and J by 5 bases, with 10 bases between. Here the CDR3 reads CASSFGTLTGELFF. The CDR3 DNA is TGCGCCAGCAGCTTCGGGACATTAACCGGGGAGCTGTTTTTT.

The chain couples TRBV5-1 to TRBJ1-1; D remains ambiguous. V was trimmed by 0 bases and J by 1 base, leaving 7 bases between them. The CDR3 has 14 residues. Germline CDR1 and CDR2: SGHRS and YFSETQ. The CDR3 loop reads CASSLGGGNTEAFF. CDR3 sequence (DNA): TGCGCCAGCAGCTTGGGAGGAGGGAACACTGAAGCTTTCTTT. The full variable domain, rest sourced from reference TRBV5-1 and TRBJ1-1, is KAGVTQTPRYLIKTRGQQVTLSCSPISGHRSVSWYQQTPGQGLQFLFEYFSETQRNKGNFPGRFSGRQFSNSRSEMNVSTLELGDSALYLCASSLGGGNTEAFFGQGTRLTVV.

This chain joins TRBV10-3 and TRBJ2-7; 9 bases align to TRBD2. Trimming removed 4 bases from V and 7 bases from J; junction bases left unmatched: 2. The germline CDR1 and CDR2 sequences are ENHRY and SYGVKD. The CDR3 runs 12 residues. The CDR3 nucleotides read TGTGCCATCAGTGTCCTAGCGGGGGAGCAGTACTTC. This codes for CAISVLAGEQYF.

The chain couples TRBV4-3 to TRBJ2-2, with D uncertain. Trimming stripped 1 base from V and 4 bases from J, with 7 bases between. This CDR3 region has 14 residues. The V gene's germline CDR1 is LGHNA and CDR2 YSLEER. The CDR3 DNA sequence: TGCGCCAGCAGCCAAGGTCTTGTCACCGGGGAGCTGTTTTTT. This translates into CASSQGLVTGELFF.

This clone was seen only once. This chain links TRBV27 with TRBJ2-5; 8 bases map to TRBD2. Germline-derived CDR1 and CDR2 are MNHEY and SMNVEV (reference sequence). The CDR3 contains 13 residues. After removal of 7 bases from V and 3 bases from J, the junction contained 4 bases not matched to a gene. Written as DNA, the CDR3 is TGTGCCAGCAAACTAGCGGTAGAAGAGACCCAGTACTTC. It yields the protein CASKLAVEETQYF.

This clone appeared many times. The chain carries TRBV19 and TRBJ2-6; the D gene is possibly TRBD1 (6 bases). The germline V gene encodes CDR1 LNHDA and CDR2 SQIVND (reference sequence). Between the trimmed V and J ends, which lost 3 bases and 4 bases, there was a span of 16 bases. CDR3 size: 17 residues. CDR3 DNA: TGTGCCAGTAGTATGCTTTTAACAGGGTCCGGGGCCAACGTCCTGACTTTC. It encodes CASSMLLTGSGANVLTF.

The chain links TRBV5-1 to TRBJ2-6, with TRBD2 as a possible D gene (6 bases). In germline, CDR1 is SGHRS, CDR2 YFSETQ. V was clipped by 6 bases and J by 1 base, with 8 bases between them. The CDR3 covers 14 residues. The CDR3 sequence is CASNGGSGANVLTF. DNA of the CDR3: TGCGCCAGCAACGGGGGTTCTGGGGCCAACGTCCTGACTTTC.

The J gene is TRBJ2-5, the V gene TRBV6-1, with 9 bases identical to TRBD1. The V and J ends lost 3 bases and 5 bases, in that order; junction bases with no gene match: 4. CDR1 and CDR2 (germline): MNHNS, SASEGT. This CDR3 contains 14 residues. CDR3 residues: CASSDYRGLETQYF. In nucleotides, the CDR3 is TGTGCCAGCAGTGATTACAGGGGGCTGGAGACCCAGTACTTC.

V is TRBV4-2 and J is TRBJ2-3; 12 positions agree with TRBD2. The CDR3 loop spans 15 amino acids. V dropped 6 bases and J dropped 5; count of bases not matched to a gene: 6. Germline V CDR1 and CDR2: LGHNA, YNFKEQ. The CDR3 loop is CASSRTSGVVDTQYF. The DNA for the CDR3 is TGTGCCAGCAGTCGGACTAGCGGGGTGGTAGATACGCAGTATTTT.

The CDR3 region is CASSLGESNYGYTF. The CDR3 nucleotides read TGTGCCAGCAGTTTAGGGGAGTCTAACTATGGCTACACCTTC. This chain connects TRBV27 to TRBJ1-2; D not certain. The CDR3 has 14 amino acids. Germline V gene data show CDR1 as MNHEY and CDR2 as SMNVEV (reference sequence). Between the trimmed V and J ends, which lost 2 bases and 0 bases, there was a span of 7 bases.

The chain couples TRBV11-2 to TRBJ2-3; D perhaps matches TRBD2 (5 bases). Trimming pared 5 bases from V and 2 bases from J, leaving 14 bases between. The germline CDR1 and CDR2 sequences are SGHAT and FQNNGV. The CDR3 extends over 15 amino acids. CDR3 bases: TGTGCCAGCAGCCTTGAGGGTTCCTACACAGATACGCAGTATTTT. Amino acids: CASSLEGSYTDTQYF.